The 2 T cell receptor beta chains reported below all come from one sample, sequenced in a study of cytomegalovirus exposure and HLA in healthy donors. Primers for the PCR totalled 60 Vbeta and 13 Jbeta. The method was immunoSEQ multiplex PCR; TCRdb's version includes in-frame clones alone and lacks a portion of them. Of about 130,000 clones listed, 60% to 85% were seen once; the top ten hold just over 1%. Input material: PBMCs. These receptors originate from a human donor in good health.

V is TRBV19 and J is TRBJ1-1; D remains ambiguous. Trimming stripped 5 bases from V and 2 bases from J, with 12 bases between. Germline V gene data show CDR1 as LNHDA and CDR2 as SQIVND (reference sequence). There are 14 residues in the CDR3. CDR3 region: CASSSSVANTEAFF. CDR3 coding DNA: TGTGCCAGTAGTTCATCCGTGGCAAACACTGAAGCTTTCTTT.

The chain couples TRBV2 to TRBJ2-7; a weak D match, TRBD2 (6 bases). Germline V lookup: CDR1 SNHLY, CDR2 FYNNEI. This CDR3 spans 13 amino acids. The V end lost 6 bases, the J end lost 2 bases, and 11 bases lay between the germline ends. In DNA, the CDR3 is TGTGCCAGCAGAGGAGGGGCTACCTACGAGCAGTACTTC. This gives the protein CASRGGATYEQYF.